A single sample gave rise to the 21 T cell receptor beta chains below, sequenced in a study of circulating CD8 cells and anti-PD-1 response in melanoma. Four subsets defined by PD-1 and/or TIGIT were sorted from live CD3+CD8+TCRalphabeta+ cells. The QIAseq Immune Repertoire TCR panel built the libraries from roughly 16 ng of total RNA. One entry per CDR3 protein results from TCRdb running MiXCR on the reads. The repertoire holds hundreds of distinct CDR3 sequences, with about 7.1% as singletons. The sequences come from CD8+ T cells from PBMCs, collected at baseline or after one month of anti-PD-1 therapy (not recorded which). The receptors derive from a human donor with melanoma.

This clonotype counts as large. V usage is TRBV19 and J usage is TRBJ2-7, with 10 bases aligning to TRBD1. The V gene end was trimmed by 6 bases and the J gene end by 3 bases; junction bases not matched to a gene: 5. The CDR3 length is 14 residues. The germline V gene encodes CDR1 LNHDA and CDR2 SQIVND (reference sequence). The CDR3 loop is CASSGTGAFYEQYF. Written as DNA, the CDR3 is TGTGCCAGTAGCGGGACAGGGGCTTTCTACGAGCAGTACTTC.

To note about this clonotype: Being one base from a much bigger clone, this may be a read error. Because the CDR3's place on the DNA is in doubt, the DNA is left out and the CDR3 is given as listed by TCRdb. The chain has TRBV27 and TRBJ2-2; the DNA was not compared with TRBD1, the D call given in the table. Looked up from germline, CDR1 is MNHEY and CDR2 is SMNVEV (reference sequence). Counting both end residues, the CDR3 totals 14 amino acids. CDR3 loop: CASSFGMGSGEPFF.

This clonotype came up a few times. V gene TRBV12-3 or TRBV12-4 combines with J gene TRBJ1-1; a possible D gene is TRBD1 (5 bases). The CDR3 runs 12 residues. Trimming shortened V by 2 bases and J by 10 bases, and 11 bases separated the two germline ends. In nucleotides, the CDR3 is TGTGCCAGCAGTTTACCTCCAGGGACAGCTTTCTTT. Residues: CASSLPPGTAFF.

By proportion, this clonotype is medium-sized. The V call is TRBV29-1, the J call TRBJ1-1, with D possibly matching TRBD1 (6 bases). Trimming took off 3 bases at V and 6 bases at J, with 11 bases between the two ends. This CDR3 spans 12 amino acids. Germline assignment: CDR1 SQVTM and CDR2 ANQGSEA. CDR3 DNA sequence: TGCAGCGTTGATGCAGGGGCCGCTGAAGCTTTCTTT. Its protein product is CSVDAGAAEAFF.

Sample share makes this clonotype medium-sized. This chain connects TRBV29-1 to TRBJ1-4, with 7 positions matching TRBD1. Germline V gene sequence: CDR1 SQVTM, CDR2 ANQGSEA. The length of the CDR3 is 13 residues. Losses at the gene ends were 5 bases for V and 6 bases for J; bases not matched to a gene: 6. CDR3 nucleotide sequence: TGCAGCGTTCGAAGGGGGCTGGATGAAAAACTGTTTTTT. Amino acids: CSVRRGLDEKLFF.

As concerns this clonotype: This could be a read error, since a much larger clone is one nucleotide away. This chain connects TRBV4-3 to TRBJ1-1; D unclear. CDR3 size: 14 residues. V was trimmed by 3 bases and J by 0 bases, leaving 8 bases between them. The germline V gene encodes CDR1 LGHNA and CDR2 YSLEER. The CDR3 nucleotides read TGCGCCAGCAGCCATGGCCCGCTGAACACTGAAGCTTTCTTT. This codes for CASSHGPLNTEAFF.

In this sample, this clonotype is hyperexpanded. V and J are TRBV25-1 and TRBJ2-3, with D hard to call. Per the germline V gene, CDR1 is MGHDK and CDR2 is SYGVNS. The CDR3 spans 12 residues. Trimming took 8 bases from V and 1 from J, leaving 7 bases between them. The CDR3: CASGWGTDTQYF. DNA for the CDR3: TGTGCCAGCGGATGGGGCACAGATACGCAGTATTTT.

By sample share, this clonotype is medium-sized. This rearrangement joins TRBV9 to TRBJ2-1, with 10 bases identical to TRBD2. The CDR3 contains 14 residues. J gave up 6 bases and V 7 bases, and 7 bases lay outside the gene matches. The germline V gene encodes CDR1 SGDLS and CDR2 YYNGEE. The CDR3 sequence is CASSRTSGFNEQFF. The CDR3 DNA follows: TGTGCCAGCTCGAGGACTAGCGGCTTCAATGAGCAGTTCTTC.

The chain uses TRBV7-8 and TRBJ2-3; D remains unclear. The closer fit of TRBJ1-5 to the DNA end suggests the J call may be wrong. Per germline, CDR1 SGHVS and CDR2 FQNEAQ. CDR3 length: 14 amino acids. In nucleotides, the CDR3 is TGTGCCAGCAGCTTAGCCTCTAGCGCAGATACGCAGCATTTT. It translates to CASSLASSADTQHF.

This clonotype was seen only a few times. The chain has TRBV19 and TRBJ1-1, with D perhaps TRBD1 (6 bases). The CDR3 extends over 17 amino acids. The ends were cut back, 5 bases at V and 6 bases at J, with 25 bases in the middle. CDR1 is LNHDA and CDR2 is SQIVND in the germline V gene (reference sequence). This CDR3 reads CASSSGTMWWSESEAFF. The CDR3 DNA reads TGTGCCAGTAGTTCAGGGACAATGTGGTGGAGCGAGTCTGAAGCTTTCTTT.

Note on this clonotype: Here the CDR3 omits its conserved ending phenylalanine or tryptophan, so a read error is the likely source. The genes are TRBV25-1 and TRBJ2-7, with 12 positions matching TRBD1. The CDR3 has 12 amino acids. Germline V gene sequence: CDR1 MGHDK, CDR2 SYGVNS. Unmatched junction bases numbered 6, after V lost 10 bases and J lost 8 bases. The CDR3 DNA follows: TGTGCCACCGGGACAGGGGGCGACAAGCAGTACTCC. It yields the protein CATGTGGDKQYS.

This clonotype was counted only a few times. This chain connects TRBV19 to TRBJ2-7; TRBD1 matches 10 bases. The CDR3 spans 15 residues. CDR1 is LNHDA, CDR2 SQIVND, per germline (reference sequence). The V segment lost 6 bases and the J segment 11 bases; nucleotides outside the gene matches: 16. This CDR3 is CASSPTGTGVAVEYF. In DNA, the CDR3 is TGTGCCAGTAGCCCGACCGGGACAGGGGTCGCGGTAGAGTACTTC.

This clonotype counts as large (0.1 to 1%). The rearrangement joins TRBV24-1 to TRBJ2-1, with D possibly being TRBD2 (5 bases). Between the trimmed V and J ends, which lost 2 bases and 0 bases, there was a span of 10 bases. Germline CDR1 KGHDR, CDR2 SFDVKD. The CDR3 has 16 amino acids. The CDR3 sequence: CATSDSLGSSYNEQFF. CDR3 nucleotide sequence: TGTGCCACCAGTGATTCTTTGGGGAGCTCCTACAATGAGCAGTTCTTC.

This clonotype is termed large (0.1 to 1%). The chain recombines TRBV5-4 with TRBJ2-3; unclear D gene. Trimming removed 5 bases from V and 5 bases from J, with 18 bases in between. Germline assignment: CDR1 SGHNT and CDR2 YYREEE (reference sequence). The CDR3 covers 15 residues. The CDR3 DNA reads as TGTGCCAGCAGAGTGGGTTCAGACCCCGTAGATACGCAGTATTTT. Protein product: CASRVGSDPVDTQYF. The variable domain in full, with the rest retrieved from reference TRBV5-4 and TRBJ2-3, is ETGVTQSPTHLIKTRGQQVTLRCSSQSGHNTVSWYQQALGQGPQFIFQYYREEENGRGNFPPRFSGLQFPNYSSELNVNALELDDSALYLCASRVGSDPVDTQYFGPGTRLTVL.

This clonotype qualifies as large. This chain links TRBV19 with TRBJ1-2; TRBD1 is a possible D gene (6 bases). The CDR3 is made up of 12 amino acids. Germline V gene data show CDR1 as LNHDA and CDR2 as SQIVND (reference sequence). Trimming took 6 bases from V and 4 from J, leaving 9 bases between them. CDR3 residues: CASRQGSYGYTF. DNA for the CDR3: TGTGCCAGTAGACAGGGCTCCTATGGCTACACCTTC.

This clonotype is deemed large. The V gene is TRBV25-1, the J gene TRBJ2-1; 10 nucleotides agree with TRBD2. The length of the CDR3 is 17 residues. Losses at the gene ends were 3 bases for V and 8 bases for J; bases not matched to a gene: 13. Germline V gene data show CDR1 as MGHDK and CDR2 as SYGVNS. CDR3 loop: CASSEVAGGPRSDEQFF. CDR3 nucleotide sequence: TGTGCCAGCAGTGAGGTAGCGGGGGGCCCCCGTTCGGATGAGCAGTTCTTC.

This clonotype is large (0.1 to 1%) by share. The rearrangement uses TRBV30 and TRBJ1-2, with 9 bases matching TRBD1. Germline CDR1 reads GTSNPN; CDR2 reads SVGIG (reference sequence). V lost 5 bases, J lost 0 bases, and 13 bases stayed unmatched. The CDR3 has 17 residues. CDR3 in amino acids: CAWSKGTGMPTNYGYTF. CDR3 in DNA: TGTGCCTGGTCCAAAGGGACAGGGATGCCGACTAACTATGGCTACACCTTC.

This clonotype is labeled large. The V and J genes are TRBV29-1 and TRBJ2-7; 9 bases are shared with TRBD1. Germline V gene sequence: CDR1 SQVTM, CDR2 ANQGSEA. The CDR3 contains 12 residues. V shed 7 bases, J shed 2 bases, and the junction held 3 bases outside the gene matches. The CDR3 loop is CSAGTGTYEQYF. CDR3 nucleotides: TGCAGCGCCGGGACAGGGACCTACGAGCAGTACTTC.

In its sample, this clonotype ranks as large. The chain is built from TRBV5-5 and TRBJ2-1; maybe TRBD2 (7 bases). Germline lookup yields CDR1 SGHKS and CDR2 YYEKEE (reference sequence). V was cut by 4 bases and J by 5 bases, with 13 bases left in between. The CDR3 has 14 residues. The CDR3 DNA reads TGTGCCAGCAGCCCCCGAGGGGGGGACAATGAGCAGTTCTTC. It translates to CASSPRGGDNEQFF. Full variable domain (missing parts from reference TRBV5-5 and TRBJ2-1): DAGVTQSPTHLIKTRGQQVTLRCSPISGHKSVSWYQQVLGQGPQFIFQYYEKEERGRGNFPDRFSARQFPNYSSELNVNALLLGDSALYLCASSPRGGDNEQFFGPGTRLTVL.

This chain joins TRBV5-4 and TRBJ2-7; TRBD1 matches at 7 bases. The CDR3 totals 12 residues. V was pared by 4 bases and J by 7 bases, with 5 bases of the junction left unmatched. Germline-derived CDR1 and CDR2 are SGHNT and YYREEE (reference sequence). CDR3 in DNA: TGTGCCAGCAGCCCAGGGGGATATGAGCAGTACTTC. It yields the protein CASSPGGYEQYF.

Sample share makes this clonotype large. The CDR3: CASRAILGGSQPQHF. The DNA of the CDR3 is TGTGCCAGTAGAGCCATTCTGGGCGGAAGCCAGCCCCAGCATTTT. V and J are TRBV19 and TRBJ1-5, with unresolved D. The CDR3 sequence is 15 residues long. Trimming took off 6 bases at V and 7 bases at J, with 19 bases between the two ends. CDR1 and CDR2 (germline): LNHDA, SQIVND (reference sequence).